What follows are 32 T cell receptor beta chains derived from one specimen sequenced in a study of control samples from healthy donors and cancer patients. TCRdb's table, derived via immunoSEQ multiplex PCR, lists solely in-frame clones and lacks some. The sample contains some 130,000 clones, about nine tenths of which appear only once. Sample: blood. Every receptor here comes from a man aged 18-30 years in good health.

The J gene is TRBJ1-2, the V gene TRBV7-9; perhaps TRBD1 as D (6 bases). The CDR3 consists of 15 residues. Germline V gives CDR1 SEHNR, CDR2 FQNEAQ (reference sequence). V lost 0 bases, J lost 0 bases, and 8 bases lay in between. The CDR3 DNA follows: TGTGCCAGCAGCTTAGCGCGGGGGCCTAACTATGGCTACACCTTC. Residues: CASSLARGPNYGYTF.

The chain carries TRBV6-5 and TRBJ1-3; D is unclear. Between the trimmed V and J ends, which lost 2 bases and 13 bases, there was a span of 15 bases. The CDR3 totals 13 residues. Germline V gene sequence: CDR1 MNHEY, CDR2 SVGAGI. CDR3 sequence reads: CASSYGLGRRIYF. The CDR3, as DNA: TGTGCCAGCAGTTACGGGTTGGGCAGGAGGATATATTTT.

J is TRBJ2-7 and V is TRBV6-5; weak D call: TRBD2 (5 bases). The ends were cut back, 6 bases at V and 8 bases at J, with 17 bases in the middle. The CDR3 covers 13 residues. Germline V lookup: CDR1 MNHEY, CDR2 SVGAGI. Here the CDR3 DNA reads TGTGCCAGCAGCCACCGGGGAGTGGGGAAGCAGTACTTC. Protein: CASSHRGVGKQYF.

This clone appeared once. The J gene is TRBJ2-7, the V gene TRBV15, with TRBD1 matching 12 bases. Germline V gene data show CDR1 as LNHNV and CDR2 as YYDKDF (reference sequence). The trim removed 2 bases at V and 6 bases at J, leaving 8 bases unmatched. This CDR3 has 16 amino acids. For the CDR3, the DNA is TGTGCCACCAGCAGATCCCAGGGACAGGGGGCCTCCGAGCAGTACTTC. Residues: CATSRSQGQGASEQYF.

This chain connects TRBV18 to TRBJ1-3, with D hard to call. V was shortened by 2 bases and J by 0 bases, with 11 bases between the two germline ends. CDR1 KGHSH and CDR2 LQKENI come from the germline V gene. The CDR3 has 16 amino acids. The chain's CDR3 is CASSPIETFSGNTIYF. DNA for the CDR3: TGTGCCAGCTCACCAATAGAGACTTTCTCTGGAAACACCATATATTTT.

CDR3 in amino acids: CASSFSGGGTDTQYF. For the CDR3, the DNA is TGTGCCAGCAGTTTTAGCGGGGGTGGTACAGATACGCAGTATTTT. The genes are TRBV11-1 and TRBJ2-3; TRBD2 matches 9 bases. Germline V gives CDR1 SGHAT, CDR2 FQDESV (reference sequence). The CDR3 runs 15 residues. Trimming removed 6 bases from V and 3 bases from J; junction bases left unmatched: 7.

The chain is built from TRBV9 and TRBJ2-3; TRBD2 matches 11 bases. Trimming cost V 0 bases and J 8 bases; bases outside gene matches: 8. This CDR3 is built from 16 residues. The germline CDR1 and CDR2 sequences are SGDLS and YYNGEE. CDR3 sequence: CASSVVSGGGAGTQYF. Written as DNA, the CDR3 is TGTGCCAGCAGCGTAGTTAGCGGGGGGGGTGCGGGTACGCAGTATTTT. The whole variable domain, filled in from reference TRBV9 and TRBJ2-3, reads DSGVTQTPKHLITATGQRVTLRCSPRSGDLSVYWYQQSLDQGLQFLIQYYNGEERAKGNILERFSAQQFPDLHSELNLSSLELGDSALYFCASSVVSGGGAGTQYFGPGTRLTVL.

V is TRBV5-6 and J is TRBJ1-1, with D possibly TRBD1 on 6 matching bases. Germline-derived CDR1 and CDR2 are SGHDT and YYEEEE. V shed 5 bases and J shed 3 bases, with 17 bases lying between them. This CDR3 contains 15 residues. The CDR3 coding sequence is TGTGCCAGCAGGGGGATGCGGGGGCTACACACTGAAGCTTTCTTT. Translated: CASRGMRGLHTEAFF.

This chain links TRBV4-1 with TRBJ2-5; 13 bases match TRBD2. This CDR3 contains 17 residues. The junction had 6 bases not matched to a gene; V was cut back by 4 bases and J by 1 base. CDR1 MGHRA and CDR2 YSYEKL come from the germline V gene. The CDR3 coding sequence is TGCGCCAGCAGCCCAGGGACTAGCGGGGTGATCCAAGAGACCCAGTACTTC. Translated: CASSPGTSGVIQETQYF.

This clone was picked up a small number of times. The J gene is TRBJ2-5, the V gene TRBV12-3 or TRBV12-4; either TRBD1 or TRBD2 may fit D (7 bases each). CDR3 length equals 13 residues. Deletions cut 7 bases from V and 5 bases from J, with 14 bases between. The chain's CDR3 is CASTPRGGETQYF. The CDR3 nucleotides are TGTGCCAGCACCCCCAGGGGGGGGGAGACCCAGTACTTC.

The gene calls are TRBV7-9 and TRBJ2-5; tentative D call: TRBD1 (5 bases). CDR1 SEHNR and CDR2 FQNEAQ come from the germline V gene (reference sequence). This CDR3 region has 14 residues. V lost 2 bases and J 1 base, leaving 8 bases between the germline ends. DNA of the CDR3: TGTGCCAGCAGCTTAAACCAGGGCCAAGAGACCCAGTACTTC. This sequence encodes CASSLNQGQETQYF. Based on the CDR3 plus reference TRBV7-9 and TRBJ2-5, the full variable domain is DTGVSQNPRHKITKRGQNVTFRCDPISEHNRLYWYRQTLGQGPEFLTYFQNEAQLEKSRLLSDRFSAERPKGSFSTLEIQRTEQGDSAMYLCASSLNQGQETQYFGPGTRLLVL.

The CDR3 DNA sequence: TGCAGCGTTGGGGAGGGAAATGGCTACACCTTC. It encodes CSVGEGNGYTF. V and J are TRBV29-1 and TRBJ1-2; no definite D call. Germline V lookup: CDR1 SQVTM, CDR2 ANQGSEA. The V and J ends lost 4 bases and 6 bases respectively, with 9 bases between them. CDR3 size: 11 residues. Filled out from reference TRBV29-1 and TRBJ1-2, the complete variable domain reads SAVISQKPSRDICQRGTSLTIQCQVDSQVTMMFWYRQQPGQSLTLIATANQGSEATYESGFVIDKFPISRPNLTFSTLTVSNMSPEDSSIYLCSVGEGNGYTFGSGTRLTVV.

The rearrangement joins TRBV3-1 (or the pseudogene TRBV3-2) to TRBJ1-4; possible D gene TRBD1, 6 bases. This CDR3 has 15 amino acids. Germline V gene lookup returns CDR1 LGHDT and CDR2 YNNKEL (reference sequence). Trimming shortened V by 0 bases and J by 9 bases, and 14 bases separated the two germline ends. DNA for the CDR3: TGTGCCAGCAGCCAAGATCCCCAGGGGAGGCAAAAACTGTTTTTT. This gives the protein CASSQDPQGRQKLFF.

The genes are TRBV9 and TRBJ1-1; no clear D gene. The CDR3 has 15 amino acids. CDR1 and CDR2 from the germline V gene are SGDLS and YYNGEE. Trimming stripped 0 bases from V and 2 bases from J, with 11 bases between. This CDR3 reads CASSVAPARNTEAFF. CDR3 bases: TGTGCCAGCAGCGTAGCTCCAGCCCGAAACACTGAAGCTTTCTTT.

The rearrangement uses TRBV7-9 and TRBJ1-1; a possible D gene is TRBD1 (6 bases). Germline CDR1 reads SEHNR; CDR2 reads FQNEAQ (reference sequence). The CDR3 has 16 residues. With 4 bases removed from V and 0 bases from J, the gap between germline ends came to 15 bases. CDR3 amino acids: CASSSARTVMNTEAFF. DNA for the CDR3: TGTGCCAGCAGCTCAGCGAGGACAGTCATGAACACTGAAGCTTTCTTT. Full variable domain (outside the CDR3, taken from reference TRBV7-9 and TRBJ1-1): DTGVSQNPRHKITKRGQNVTFRCDPISEHNRLYWYRQTLGQGPEFLTYFQNEAQLEKSRLLSDRFSAERPKGSFSTLEIQRTEQGDSAMYLCASSSARTVMNTEAFFGQGTRLTVV.

The gene calls are TRBV4-1 and TRBJ2-5; possible D gene TRBD2, 7 bases. Trimming removed 3 bases from V and 5 bases from J, with 16 bases in between. CDR3 length: 15 residues. Looked up from germline, CDR1 is MGHRA and CDR2 is YSYEKL. The CDR3 DNA is TGCGCCAGCAGCCAGGGGAGGGGGTTAAGGGAGACCCAGTACTTC. The encoded protein is CASSQGRGLRETQYF.

V is TRBV7-2 and J is TRBJ1-5; 9 nucleotides agree with TRBD1. The CDR3 covers 15 residues. V shed 5 bases and J 4 bases; nucleotides not matched to a gene: 6. Germline V gives CDR1 SGHTA, CDR2 FQGNSA. Written as DNA, the CDR3 is TGTGCCAGCAGCGCTCCCGACAGGGGGAATCAGCCCCAGCATTTT. Its protein product is CASSAPDRGNQPQHF.

A single count supports this clone. The gene calls are TRBV6-5 and TRBJ1-1, with no clear D. CDR3 length: 14 residues. The germline V and J ends were trimmed by 5 bases and 8 bases, with 18 bases remaining between them. In germline, CDR1 is MNHEY, CDR2 SVGAGI. The CDR3 spells CASSPPGLATEAFF. DNA of the CDR3: TGTGCCAGCAGTCCCCCGGGGTTGGCTACGGAAGCTTTCTTT.

The chain combines TRBV4-1 with TRBJ1-5; 10 bases fit TRBD1. Germline CDR1 is MGHRA and CDR2 is YSYEKL. The CDR3 covers 18 residues. V lost 4 bases to trimming and J lost 6 bases; unmatched junction nucleotides: 15. The CDR3 bases are TGCGCCAGCAGCCGCGCCCTCTGGACAGGGGGTTTCGCTCAGCCCCAGCATTTT. Amino acid sequence: CASSRALWTGGFAQPQHF.

Judged by abundance, this clone is medium-sized. The J gene is TRBJ1-1, the V gene TRBV2, with TRBD1 identical over 7 bases. With 6 bases clipped from V and 1 base from J, the junction kept 2 bases outside the gene matches. This CDR3 has 13 residues. Germline V CDR1 and CDR2: SNHLY, FYNNEI. The CDR3 region has the DNA TGTGCCAGCAGCACAGGGGAGAACACTGAAGCTTTCTTT. It specifies CASSTGENTEAFF.

This chain connects TRBV29-1 to TRBJ1-4, with D unclear. Deletions cut 1 base from V and 3 bases from J, with 6 bases between. The germline V gene has CDR1 SQVTM and CDR2 ANQGSEA. This CDR3 comprises 13 residues. CDR3 sequence: CSVEGWPNEKLFF. The DNA of the CDR3 is TGCAGCGTTGAAGGTTGGCCTAATGAAAAACTGTTTTTT.

This clone was counted once. This chain joins TRBV6-1 and TRBJ1-4; no definite D call. Between the trimmed V and J ends, which lost 4 bases and 0 bases, there was a span of 12 bases. The length of the CDR3 is 16 residues. Germline V CDR1 and CDR2: MNHNS, SASEGT. DNA of the CDR3: TGTGCCAGCAGTGTCGGCAACCATGCAACTAATGAAAAACTGTTTTTT. Translated, it gives CASSVGNHATNEKLFF.

This chain joins TRBV29-1 and TRBJ1-2; unclear D gene. This CDR3 is built from 13 residues. Germline-derived CDR1 and CDR2 are SQVTM and ANQGSEA. The ends were cut back, 2 bases at V and 1 base at J, with 8 bases in the middle. CDR3 sequence reads: CSVERSLNYGYTF. DNA for the CDR3: TGCAGCGTTGAAAGGAGCCTTAACTATGGCTACACCTTC. Filled out from reference TRBV29-1 and TRBJ1-2, the complete variable domain reads SAVISQKPSRDICQRGTSLTIQCQVDSQVTMMFWYRQQPGQSLTLIATANQGSEATYESGFVIDKFPISRPNLTFSTLTVSNMSPEDSSIYLCSVERSLNYGYTFGSGTRLTVV.

The chain is built from TRBV29-1 and TRBJ2-7; D not resolved. Germline assignment: CDR1 SQVTM and CDR2 ANQGSEA. The V and J ends lost 3 bases and 0 bases respectively, with 3 bases between them. CDR3 length equals 11 residues. As DNA, the CDR3 is TGCAGCGTTGACAACTCCTACGAGCAGTACTTC. Its protein product is CSVDNSYEQYF.

This clone was seen more than once but under ten times. The rearrangement links TRBV11-2 to TRBJ2-5; tentatively, D is TRBD1 (5 bases). The ends were cut back, 5 bases at V and 2 bases at J, with 6 bases in the middle. Germline CDR1 SGHAT, CDR2 FQNNGV. The CDR3 extends over 12 amino acids. The CDR3 nucleotides read TGTGCCAGCAGCCGACAGCAAGAGACCCAGTACTTC. Protein: CASSRQQETQYF.

V gene TRBV10-3 combines with J gene TRBJ2-1, with 10 bases matching TRBD1. This CDR3 region has 17 residues. From germline, CDR1 is ENHRY and CDR2 SYGVKD. Unmatched junction bases numbered 7, after V lost 4 bases and J lost 1 base. CDR3 residues: CAISGDRGPRSYNEQFF. The CDR3 DNA reads TGTGCCATCAGTGGGGACAGGGGACCAAGGTCCTACAATGAGCAGTTCTTC.

The chain joins TRBV5-4 to TRBJ2-3; 10 positions agree with TRBD2. This CDR3 is 17 amino acids long. Germline lookup yields CDR1 SGHNT and CDR2 YYREEE (reference sequence). After removal of 1 base from V and 2 bases from J, the junction contained 7 bases not matched to a gene. CDR3: CASSLRSGGAVTDTQYF. As DNA, the CDR3 is TGTGCCAGCAGCTTGCGAAGCGGGGGGGCCGTCACAGATACGCAGTATTTT.

The genes are TRBV5-4 and TRBJ2-7, with D possibly matching TRBD2 (5 bases). V was trimmed by 1 base and J by 4 bases, leaving 15 bases between them. The CDR3 sequence is 15 residues long. Germline CDR1 SGHNT, CDR2 YYREEE (reference sequence). Here the CDR3 reads CASSLSGRRNYEQYF. CDR3 DNA: TGTGCCAGCAGCTTGAGCGGTCGGCGAAATTACGAGCAGTACTTC.

This chain uses TRBV4-1 with TRBJ1-5, with 7 bases fitting TRBD1. CDR1 is MGHRA, CDR2 YSYEKL, per germline. V was clipped by 0 bases and J by 5 bases; unmatched bases: 13. The CDR3 loop spans 18 amino acids. The DNA for the CDR3 is TGCGCCAGCAGCCAAGATTACCCCACAGGGGCAATACATCAGCCCCAGCATTTT. Translated, it gives CASSQDYPTGAIHQPQHF.

The V and J genes are TRBV7-9 and TRBJ1-2, with 9 bases aligning to TRBD1. The CDR3 covers 15 residues. Per the germline V gene, CDR1 is SEHNR and CDR2 is FQNEAQ (reference sequence). V was pared by 5 bases and J by 6 bases, with 10 bases of the junction left unmatched. The CDR3 region is CASSLGTGKTNGYTF. For the CDR3, the DNA is TGTGCCAGCAGCCTCGGGACAGGGAAAACGAATGGCTACACCTTC.

The chain employs TRBV2 and TRBJ1-2, with D uncertain. Deletions cut 4 bases from V and 4 bases from J, with 10 bases between. The CDR3 consists of 13 residues. Germline CDR1 and CDR2: SNHLY and FYNNEI. This CDR3 reads CASSAAPRYGYTF. CDR3 bases: TGTGCCAGCAGTGCGGCCCCCCGCTATGGCTACACCTTC.

This clone occurred once. The chain couples TRBV5-1 to TRBJ1-1; 8 nucleotides align to TRBD1. J lost 5 bases, V lost 3 bases, and 6 bases had no gene match. The germline CDR1 and CDR2 sequences are SGHRS and YFSETQ. The CDR3 length is 14 residues. CDR3 sequence reads: CASSWTGSSTEAFF. The DNA for the CDR3 is TGCGCCAGCAGCTGGACAGGGTCATCAACTGAAGCTTTCTTT.